This entry lists 22 T cell receptor beta chains sequenced from one sample in a study of CD8+ T cells in alopecia areata (dated by TCRdb to the late 2010s). Receptors were amplified or captured by the immunoSEQ multiplex PCR assay. For TCR sequencing, RNA was extracted from every sample and reverse transcribed into cDNA to serve as template. This is the immuneACCESS table as TCRdb keeps it, with only in-frame sequences that have V and J called. A part of the clones is gone; compared with another copy, unresolved V genes explain less than half, and the rest is unexplained. Here the sample has 180,000 or so clones; more than 60% occur a single time. The leading ten clones occupy 1.5% to 2% of the sample. Per the publication, the time point label means: baseline before oral tofacitinib. Sequencing used CD4+ T cells sorted from blood, obtained at week 0. The receptors derive from a human donor with alopecia areata.

The chain joins TRBV30 to TRBJ1-5; no firm D call. The ends were cut back, 1 base at V and 4 bases at J, with 8 bases in the middle. This CDR3 spans 13 amino acids. Germline V gives CDR1 GTSNPN, CDR2 SVGIG (reference sequence). CDR3 DNA: TGTGCCTGGAGTGGGAATACGAATCAGCCCCAGCATTTT. Encoded protein: CAWSGNTNQPQHF.

The chain uses TRBV7-9 and TRBJ2-7, with 7 bases that match TRBD1. V shed 2 bases and J 4 bases; nucleotides not matched to a gene: 8. Germline V gene sequence: CDR1 SEHNR, CDR2 FQNEAQ (reference sequence). This CDR3 comprises 15 residues. CDR3 loop: CASSLSGAGGYEQYF. The DNA of the CDR3 is TGTGCCAGCAGCTTAAGTGGTGCAGGGGGATACGAGCAGTACTTC.

The rearrangement links TRBV11-2 to TRBJ1-1; a weak D match, TRBD1 (6 bases). The CDR3 loop spans 14 amino acids. V shed 5 bases and J shed 4 bases, with 14 bases lying between them. Germline loops: CDR1 SGHAT, CDR2 FQNNGV. CDR3 sequence (DNA): TGTGCCAGCAGCCTAACCGGGGGCAGCACTGAAGCTTTCTTT. It encodes CASSLTGGSTEAFF. Full variable domain (outside the CDR3, taken from reference TRBV11-2 and TRBJ1-1): EAGVAQSPRYKIIEKRQSVAFWCNPISGHATLYWYQQILGQGPKLLIQFQNNGVVDDSQLPKDRFSAERLKGVDSTLKIQPAKLEDSAVYLCASSLTGGSTEAFFGQGTRLTVV.

This clone showed up just a few times. The chain carries TRBV29-1 and TRBJ2-5; TRBD1 matches at 8 bases. Germline V lookup: CDR1 SQVTM, CDR2 ANQGSEA. CDR3 length: 13 residues. With 5 bases clipped from V and 5 bases from J, the junction kept 7 bases outside the gene matches. CDR3 DNA: TGCAGCGTTCAGGGGGCGAGGAAGGAGACCCAGTACTTC. This sequence encodes CSVQGARKETQYF.

This clone was seen a handful of times. The V gene is TRBV6-4, the J gene TRBJ2-1, with a possible D match to TRBD2 (5 bases). CDR3 length: 15 residues. Trimming removed 3 bases at V and 7 bases at J, with 16 bases between. In germline, CDR1 is MRHNA, CDR2 SNTAGT. The CDR3 coding sequence is TGTGCCAGCAGTGAACACTTGGCCCCGGGGAATGAGCAGTTCTTC. Translated, it gives CASSEHLAPGNEQFF.

The J gene is TRBJ1-2, the V gene TRBV30, with TRBD1 matching over 7 bases. Germline values: CDR1 GTSNPN, CDR2 SVGIG (reference sequence). This CDR3 region has 14 residues. The V and J ends lost 3 bases and 2 bases, in that order; junction bases with no gene match: 6. The DNA for the CDR3 is TGTGCCTGGAGGCCGGGGACAGTCAACTATGGCTACACCTTC. Protein sequence: CAWRPGTVNYGYTF.

This chain uses TRBV20-1 with TRBJ1-1; no firm D call. CDR1 is DFQATT and CDR2 is SNEGSKA in the germline V gene (reference sequence). This CDR3 has 11 residues. Trimming removed 4 bases at V and 6 bases at J, with 9 bases between. The CDR3 sequence: CSATPGPEAFF. The CDR3 DNA reads TGCAGTGCTACCCCCGGACCTGAAGCTTTCTTT.

The chain recombines TRBV4-1 with TRBJ1-1, with no clear D. Germline V gives CDR1 MGHRA, CDR2 YSYEKL. Trimming shortened V by 0 bases and J by 6 bases, and 11 bases separated the two germline ends. This CDR3 is 14 amino acids long. CDR3 nucleotides: TGCGCCAGCAGCCAAGACCGGGGAAGAGCTGAAGCTTTCTTT. Its translation is CASSQDRGRAEAFF.

The chain's CDR3 is CASSPGGGLKETQYF. DNA for the CDR3: TGTGCCAGCAGCCCGGGGGGGGGCCTGAAGGAGACCCAGTACTTC. This chain links TRBV7-2 with TRBJ2-5, with TRBD2 identical over 8 bases. The CDR3 loop spans 15 amino acids. In germline, CDR1 is SGHTA, CDR2 FQGNSA. With V trimmed by 5 bases and J by 5 bases, 10 bases remained unmatched.

This chain uses TRBV15 with TRBJ1-1; D remains unclear. This CDR3 has 13 amino acids. Germline lookup yields CDR1 LNHNV and CDR2 YYDKDF (reference sequence). V lost 1 base, J lost 5 bases, and 8 bases lay in between. As DNA, the CDR3 is TGTGCCACCAGCAGAGGTTTGATGACTGAAGCTTTCTTT. Its translation: CATSRGLMTEAFF. Combining the CDR3 with reference TRBV15 and TRBJ1-1 gives the whole variable domain DAMVIQNPRYQVTQFGKPVTLSCSQTLNHNVMYWYQQKSSQAPKLLFHYYDKDFNNEADTPDNFQSRRPNTSFCFLDIRSPGLGDTAMYLCATSRGLMTEAFFGQGTRLTVV.

This clone turned up a few times. CDR3 coding DNA: TGCAGTCTTAACCCTAGCGGGGGTCGCACAGATACGCAGTATTTT. This sequence encodes CSLNPSGGRTDTQYF. The genes are TRBV29-1 and TRBJ2-3, with 10 bases lining up with TRBD2. Germline assignment: CDR1 SQVTM and CDR2 ANQGSEA. The length of the CDR3 is 15 residues.

The chain carries TRBV14 and TRBJ1-5, with TRBD1 as a possible D gene (6 bases). The V and J ends lost 1 base and 7 bases respectively, with 23 bases between them. Looked up from germline, CDR1 is SGHDN and CDR2 is FVKESK. The CDR3 loop spans 18 amino acids. This chain's CDR3 is CASSQVFFQGGFIQPQHF. DNA for the CDR3: TGTGCCAGCAGCCAAGTTTTCTTCCAAGGGGGTTTCATACAGCCCCAGCATTTT.

This clone showed up just a few times. The chain employs TRBV7-2 and TRBJ2-1; possible D gene TRBD2, 5 bases. The CDR3 consists of 15 residues. The V gene's germline CDR1 is SGHTA and CDR2 FQGNSA. V lost 5 bases to trimming and J lost 7 bases, with 18 bases between them. CDR3 region: CASSIISGNRNEQFF. The CDR3 nucleotides are TGTGCCAGCAGCATTATATCGGGAAATCGAAATGAGCAGTTCTTC.

V gene TRBV15 combines with J gene TRBJ2-3; 8 nucleotides align to TRBD2. Germline V gives CDR1 LNHNV, CDR2 YYDKDF (reference sequence). The CDR3 is 15 residues long. V gave up 0 bases and J gave up 8 bases; unmatched junction bases: 7. The CDR3 region is CATSRELADQGTQYF. DNA for the CDR3: TGTGCCACCAGCAGAGAACTAGCGGACCAGGGTACGCAGTATTTT. Variable domain in full (rest from reference TRBV15 and TRBJ2-3): DAMVIQNPRYQVTQFGKPVTLSCSQTLNHNVMYWYQQKSSQAPKLLFHYYDKDFNNEADTPDNFQSRRPNTSFCFLDIRSPGLGDTAMYLCATSRELADQGTQYFGPGTRLTVL.

The gene calls are TRBV30 and TRBJ1-2; D might be TRBD1 (5 bases). Trimming shortened V by 6 bases and J by 8 bases, and 13 bases separated the two germline ends. The CDR3 has 11 amino acids. The V gene's germline CDR1 is GTSNPN and CDR2 SVGIG (reference sequence). The CDR3 region has the DNA TGTGCCTGTGATGGGGGAGGCGGCTACACCTTC. Translation gives CACDGGGGYTF.

This clone has just a few counts. The V call is TRBV6-6, the J call TRBJ1-2; D uncertain. The CDR3 covers 13 residues. Germline CDR1 is MNHNY and CDR2 is SVGAGI (reference sequence). Trimming removed 1 base at V and 6 bases at J, with 9 bases between. CDR3 residues: CASSYFLEDGYTF. The CDR3 bases are TGTGCCAGCAGTTACTTTTTGGAGGATGGCTACACCTTC.

This clone was observed a few times. The J gene is TRBJ2-2, the V gene TRBV7-2; D might be TRBD1 (5 bases). CDR3 length equals 15 residues. V was shortened by 0 bases and J by 6 bases, with 11 bases between the two germline ends. CDR1 and CDR2 from the germline V gene are SGHTA and FQGNSA. CDR3 residues: CASSLAGVKPGELFF. The DNA of the CDR3 is TGTGCCAGCAGCTTAGCAGGGGTCAAACCCGGGGAGCTGTTTTTT. Variable domain in full (rest from reference TRBV7-2 and TRBJ2-2): GAGVSQSPSNKVTEKGKDVELRCDPISGHTALYWYRQSLGQGLEFLIYFQGNSAPDKSGLPSDRFSAERTGGSVSTLTIQRTQQEDSAVYLCASSLAGVKPGELFFGEGSRLTVL.

This clone occurred once. J is TRBJ1-1 and V is TRBV29-1; 7 positions agree with TRBD1. The length of the CDR3 is 11 residues. Germline values: CDR1 SQVTM, CDR2 ANQGSEA. CDR3 coding DNA: TGCAGAGAGCGACAGGGCGATGAAGCTTTCTTT. It specifies CRERQGDEAFF.

This clone was seen more than once but under ten times. V and J are TRBV29-1 and TRBJ1-1; 7 bases fit TRBD1. The CDR3 totals 12 residues. CDR1 is SQVTM and CDR2 is ANQGSEA in the germline V gene. After removal of 7 bases from V and 5 bases from J, the junction contained 7 bases not matched to a gene. The CDR3: CSAGRDRTEAFF. The CDR3 DNA reads as TGCAGCGCCGGCCGGGACAGAACTGAAGCTTTCTTT.

This clone occurred a few times. V usage is TRBV14 and J usage is TRBJ1-2, with D possibly being TRBD1 (6 bases). CDR3 size: 12 residues. Trimming shortened V by 3 bases and J by 8 bases, and 10 bases separated the two germline ends. Per the germline V gene, CDR1 is SGHDN and CDR2 is FVKESK. For the CDR3, the DNA is TGTGCCAGCAGCCAGAACAGGGCCGGCTACACCTTC. The encoded protein is CASSQNRAGYTF.

This clone has more than one count but fewer than ten. This rearrangement joins TRBV29-1 to TRBJ2-6; TRBD1 matches 9 bases. The CDR3 length is 18 residues. CDR1 is SQVTM and CDR2 is ANQGSEA in the germline V gene. The V segment lost 1 base and the J segment 0 bases; nucleotides outside the gene matches: 7. The CDR3 region has the DNA TGCAGCGTTGAAGTACCGACAGGGGGGAGCTCTGGGGCCAACGTCCTGACTTTC. Its translation is CSVEVPTGGSSGANVLTF.

The V call is TRBV30, the J call TRBJ2-3; 13 bases map to TRBD2. The J segment lost 4 bases and the V segment lost 2 bases, leaving 6 bases of the junction unmatched. The germline V gene encodes CDR1 GTSNPN and CDR2 SVGIG (reference sequence). The CDR3 spans 16 residues. CDR3 protein: CAWSSAGTSGADTQYF. The CDR3 bases are TGTGCCTGGAGTTCTGCCGGGACTAGCGGGGCAGATACGCAGTATTTT.